What follows are 20 T cell receptor beta chains derived from one specimen sequenced in a study of cytomegalovirus exposure and HLA in healthy donors. Generated by immunoSEQ multiplex PCR, the TCRdb table keeps only in-frame clones and is missing some. This sample has 130,000 or so clones, with 85% to 90% found just once. The sample was PBMCs. The receptor source for this set is a man in his thirties or forties in good health and CMV-seronegative.

This chain links TRBV27 with TRBJ2-2; 8 bases match TRBD1. There are 14 residues in the CDR3. Trimming took 6 bases from V and 3 from J; bases not matched to a gene: 3. The germline CDR1 and CDR2 sequences are MNHEY and SMNVEV (reference sequence). CDR3 in amino acids: CASSLTGDTGELFF. The CDR3 region has the DNA TGTGCCAGCAGCCTGACAGGGGACACCGGGGAGCTGTTTTTT.

This sequence joins TRBV7-9 and TRBJ2-5; 7 bases match TRBD1. Losses at the gene ends were 8 bases for V and 4 bases for J; bases not matched to a gene: 10. CDR1 and CDR2 from the germline V gene are SEHNR and FQNEAQ (reference sequence). This CDR3 comprises 14 residues. The DNA of the CDR3 is TGTGCCAGCGGGATAACAGGGGAAGCAGAGACCCAGTACTTC. It encodes CASGITGEAETQYF.

The rearrangement joins TRBV6-1 to TRBJ1-5; D ambiguous. Germline CDR1 is MNHNS and CDR2 is SASEGT. CDR3 length: 13 residues. The V and J ends lost 1 base and 4 bases respectively, with 5 bases between them. The CDR3: CASSEVSNQPQHF. The CDR3 nucleotides read TGTGCCAGCAGTGAAGTTAGTAATCAGCCCCAGCATTTT.

This sequence joins TRBV5-4 and TRBJ2-2, with 7 positions matching TRBD1. CDR3 length: 13 amino acids. With V trimmed by 5 bases and J by 5 bases, 3 bases remained unmatched. Germline V gene sequence: CDR1 SGHNT, CDR2 YYREEE (reference sequence). Written as DNA, the CDR3 is TGTGCCAGCAGTCGGGACAGAACCGGGGAGCTGTTTTTT. Translation gives CASSRDRTGELFF.

The rearrangement links TRBV2 to TRBJ1-3, with D possibly being TRBD1 (6 bases). V gave up 7 bases and J gave up 1 base, with 11 bases separating them. The CDR3 consists of 14 residues. CDR1 and CDR2 (germline): SNHLY, FYNNEI. The CDR3 DNA reads as TGTGCCAGCAATCAGCAGGGGTCTGGAAACACCATATATTTT. This translates into CASNQQGSGNTIYF.

This chain links TRBV5-4 with TRBJ2-1, with D perhaps matching TRBD2 (7 bases). The V gene's germline CDR1 is SGHNT and CDR2 YYREEE (reference sequence). The CDR3 runs 16 residues. Between the trimmed V and J ends, which lost 0 bases and 6 bases, there was a span of 16 bases. The CDR3 protein is CASSLARGGPGNEQFF. CDR3 bases: TGTGCCAGCAGCTTGGCCCGCGGGGGCCCAGGCAATGAGCAGTTCTTC.

This clone was seen just once. This chain joins TRBV7-6 and TRBJ1-1, with a tentative D call TRBD1 (5 bases). The V and J ends lost 0 bases and 9 bases respectively, with 8 bases between them. Germline CDR1 is SGHVS and CDR2 is FNYEAQ. The CDR3 is 12 residues long. The CDR3 loop reads CASSLAPGKAFF. The CDR3 DNA is TGTGCCAGCAGCTTAGCGCCAGGGAAAGCTTTCTTT.

This sequence joins TRBV28 and TRBJ1-2; 7 positions match TRBD1. After removal of 5 bases from V and 8 bases from J, the junction contained 14 bases not matched to a gene. Germline CDR1 reads MDHEN; CDR2 reads SYDVKM. This CDR3 is 15 amino acids long. The chain's CDR3 is CASSPSLPTGQGYTF. As DNA, the CDR3 is TGTGCCAGCAGTCCTTCCTTGCCGACAGGGCAGGGCTACACCTTC.

This chain joins TRBV18 and TRBJ1-6; D unclear. Germline loops: CDR1 KGHSH, CDR2 LQKENI. The length of the CDR3 is 15 residues. Trimming removed 1 base at V and 9 bases at J, with 13 bases between. The CDR3, as DNA: TGTGCCAGCTCACCACGAACAGACGGTACTTCACCCCTCCACTTT. It translates to CASSPRTDGTSPLHF.

A single count supports this clone. This chain uses TRBV5-1 with TRBJ1-1; D not certain. This CDR3 has 15 amino acids. V was clipped by 4 bases and J by 1 base, with 14 bases between them. The germline CDR1 and CDR2 sequences are SGHRS and YFSETQ. The CDR3 DNA follows: TGCGCCAGCAGCCCCCAACCCAGGCGGAACACTGAAGCTTTCTTT. As protein: CASSPQPRRNTEAFF.

The chain uses TRBV7-9 and TRBJ2-5; 9 bases agree with TRBD2. Germline CDR1 is SEHNR and CDR2 is FQNEAQ (reference sequence). The CDR3 extends over 17 amino acids. Trimming cost V 0 bases and J 7 bases; bases outside gene matches: 12. The CDR3 region has the DNA TGTGCCAGCAGCTTAGCAACGCCTAGCGGGGCGGCAGGGACCCAGTACTTC. The encoded protein is CASSLATPSGAAGTQYF.

The chain employs TRBV5-4 and TRBJ1-1, with D maybe TRBD1 (6 bases). The CDR3 sequence is 14 residues long. Trimming cost V 7 bases and J 4 bases, with 17 bases left between them. Germline CDR1 reads SGHNT; CDR2 reads YYREEE (reference sequence). CDR3 region: CASGRGGAGTEAFF. The CDR3 nucleotides read TGTGCCAGCGGGAGGGGGGGCGCGGGCACTGAAGCTTTCTTT.

The chain carries TRBV27 and TRBJ2-7, with 8 bases lining up with TRBD1. Per the germline V gene, CDR1 is MNHEY and CDR2 is SMNVEV (reference sequence). V trimming: 8 bases; J trimming: 6 bases; junction bases outside the gene matches: 9. This CDR3 is built from 13 residues. The CDR3 loop reads CASALGTGGEQYF. The CDR3 DNA is TGTGCCAGCGCCCTCGGGACAGGAGGCGAGCAGTACTTC.

Only one count was recorded for this clone. J is TRBJ2-7 and V is TRBV5-6; D remains ambiguous. Trimming stripped 0 bases from V and 8 bases from J, with 6 bases between. This CDR3 spans 11 amino acids. Germline V lookup: CDR1 SGHDT, CDR2 YYEEEE. CDR3 nucleotides: TGTGCCAGCAGCTTGGGGAGTCAGCAGTACTTC. It encodes CASSLGSQQYF. Full variable domain (missing parts from reference TRBV5-6 and TRBJ2-7): DAGVTQSPTHLIKTRGQQVTLRCSPKSGHDTVSWYQQALGQGPQFIFQYYEEEERQRGNFPDRFSGHQFPNYSSELNVNALLLGDSALYLCASSLGSQQYFGPGTRLTVT.

V is TRBV7-2 and J is TRBJ2-7, with TRBD1 identical over 8 bases. The length of the CDR3 is 13 residues. CDR1 is SGHTA, CDR2 FQGNSA, per germline. The V gene end was trimmed by 4 bases and the J gene end by 4 bases; junction bases not matched to a gene: 3. The CDR3 here is CASSYNRGYEQYF. In DNA form, the CDR3 reads TGTGCCAGCAGCTACAACAGGGGGTACGAGCAGTACTTC.

J is TRBJ2-5 and V is TRBV2; 12 bases map to TRBD2. The germline V gene has CDR1 SNHLY and CDR2 FYNNEI. With 6 bases clipped from V and 5 bases from J, the junction kept 7 bases outside the gene matches. This CDR3 has 15 residues. The CDR3 loop is CASRTLAGGRETQYF. The CDR3 DNA reads as TGTGCCAGCAGGACCCTAGCGGGGGGGAGGGAGACCCAGTACTTC. Supplemented by reference TRBV2 and TRBJ2-5, the full variable domain reads EPEVTQTPSHQVTQMGQEVILRCVPISNHLYFYWYRQILGQKVEFLVSFYNNEISEKSEIFDDQFSVERPDGSNFTLKIRSTKLEDSAMYFCASRTLAGGRETQYFGPGTRLLVL.

The V gene is TRBV5-8, the J gene TRBJ1-6, with D unclear. Germline CDR1 SGHTS, CDR2 YDEGEE. The length of the CDR3 is 14 residues. Trimming stripped 4 bases from V and 0 bases from J, with 5 bases between. The CDR3 loop reads CASSDSSYNSPLHF. The CDR3 DNA is TGTGCCAGCAGCGATAGCTCCTATAATTCACCCCTCCACTTT.

The chain joins TRBV21-1 to TRBJ2-7; the DNA was not used to check the table's D call, TRBD2. TRBV21-1 is noted as a pseudogene. This CDR3 has 17 residues. The CDR3 DNA follows: TGTGCCAGCAGCAATAATCCCTCCGGGGGGCGCGGGTACGAGCAGTACTTC. It yields the protein CASSNNPSGGRGYEQYF.

This clone is a singleton in its sample. The chain couples TRBV19 to TRBJ2-7; D remains unclear. Germline CDR1 and CDR2: LNHDA and SQIVND (reference sequence). The CDR3 runs 13 residues. V was pared by 5 bases and J by 0 bases, with 8 bases between. Here the CDR3 reads CASSGSSSYEQYF. The CDR3 DNA follows: TGTGCCAGTAGTGGTTCTAGCTCCTACGAGCAGTACTTC.

The chain couples TRBV7-9 to TRBJ2-3; 12 positions agree with TRBD2. This CDR3 contains 17 residues. V lost 1 base to trimming and J lost 4 bases; unmatched junction nucleotides: 6. CDR1 and CDR2 (germline): SEHNR, FQNEAQ (reference sequence). CDR3 sequence reads: CASSLGATSGGPDTQYF. The CDR3 DNA follows: TGTGCCAGCAGCTTAGGGGCGACTAGCGGGGGTCCAGATACGCAGTATTTT.